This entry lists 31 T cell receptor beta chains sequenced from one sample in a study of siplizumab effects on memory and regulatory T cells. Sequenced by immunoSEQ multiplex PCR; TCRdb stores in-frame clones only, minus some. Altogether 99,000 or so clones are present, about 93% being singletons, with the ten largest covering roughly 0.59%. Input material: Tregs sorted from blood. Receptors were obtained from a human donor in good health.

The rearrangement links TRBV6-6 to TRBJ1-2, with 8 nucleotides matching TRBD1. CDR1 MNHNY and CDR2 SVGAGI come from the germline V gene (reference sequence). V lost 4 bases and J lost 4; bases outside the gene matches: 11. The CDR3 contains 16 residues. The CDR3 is CASSWAEAGGSYGYTF. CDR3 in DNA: TGTGCCAGCAGTTGGGCTGAGGCAGGGGGCAGCTATGGCTACACCTTC.

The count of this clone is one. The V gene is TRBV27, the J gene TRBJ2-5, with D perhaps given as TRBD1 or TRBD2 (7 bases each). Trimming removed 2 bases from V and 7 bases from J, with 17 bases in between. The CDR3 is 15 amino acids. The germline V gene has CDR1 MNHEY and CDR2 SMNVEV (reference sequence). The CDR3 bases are TGTGCCAGCAGTTTAGGTCAGGGGGGGGGAGGGACCCAGTACTTC. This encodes CASSLGQGGGGTQYF.

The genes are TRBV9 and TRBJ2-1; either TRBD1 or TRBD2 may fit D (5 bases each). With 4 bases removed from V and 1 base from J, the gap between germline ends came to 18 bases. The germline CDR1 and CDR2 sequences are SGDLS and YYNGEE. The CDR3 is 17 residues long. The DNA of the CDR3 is TGTGCCAGCAGCCCCCGCGAGTCGAGGGGATCCTACAATGAGCAGTTCTTC. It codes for CASSPRESRGSYNEQFF. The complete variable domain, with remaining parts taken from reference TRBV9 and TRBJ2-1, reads DSGVTQTPKHLITATGQRVTLRCSPRSGDLSVYWYQQSLDQGLQFLIQYYNGEERAKGNILERFSAQQFPDLHSELNLSSLELGDSALYFCASSPRESRGSYNEQFFGPGTRLTVL.

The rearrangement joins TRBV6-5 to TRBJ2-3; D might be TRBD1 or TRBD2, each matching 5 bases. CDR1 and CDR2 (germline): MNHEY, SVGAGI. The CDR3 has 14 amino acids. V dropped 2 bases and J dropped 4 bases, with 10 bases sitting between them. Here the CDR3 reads CASSYRVGADTQYF. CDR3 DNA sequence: TGTGCCAGCAGTTACCGGGTGGGGGCAGATACGCAGTATTTT.

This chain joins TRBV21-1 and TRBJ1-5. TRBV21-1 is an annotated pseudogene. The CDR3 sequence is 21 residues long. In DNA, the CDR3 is TGTGCCAGCAGCAATTCTGCCTCGGGCTCAGAACCCTCGGCCAGCAATCAGCCCCAGCATTTT. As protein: CASSNSASGSEPSASNQPQHF.

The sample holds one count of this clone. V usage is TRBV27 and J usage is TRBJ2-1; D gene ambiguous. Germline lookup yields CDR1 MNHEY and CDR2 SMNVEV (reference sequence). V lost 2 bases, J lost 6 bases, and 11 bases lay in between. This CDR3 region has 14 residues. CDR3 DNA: TGTGCCAGCAGTTTAGTGGGTCCGGGCAATGAGCAGTTCTTC. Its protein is CASSLVGPGNEQFF.

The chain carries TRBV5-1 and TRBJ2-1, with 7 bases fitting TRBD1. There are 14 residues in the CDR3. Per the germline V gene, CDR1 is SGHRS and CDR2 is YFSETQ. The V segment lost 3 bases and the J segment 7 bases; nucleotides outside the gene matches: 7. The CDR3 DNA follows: TGCGCCAGCAGCTGGGGACAGCTCCTTAATGAGCAGTTCTTC. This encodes CASSWGQLLNEQFF.

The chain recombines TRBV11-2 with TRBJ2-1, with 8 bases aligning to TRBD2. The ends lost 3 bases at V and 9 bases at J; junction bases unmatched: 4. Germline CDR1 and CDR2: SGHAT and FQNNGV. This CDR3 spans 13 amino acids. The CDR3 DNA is TGTGCCAGCAGCTTGGTTCGGGGGGGTGAGCAGTTCTTC. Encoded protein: CASSLVRGGEQFF. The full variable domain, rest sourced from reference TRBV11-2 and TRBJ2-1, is EAGVAQSPRYKIIEKRQSVAFWCNPISGHATLYWYQQILGQGPKLLIQFQNNGVVDDSQLPKDRFSAERLKGVDSTLKIQPAKLEDSAVYLCASSLVRGGEQFFGPGTRLTVL.

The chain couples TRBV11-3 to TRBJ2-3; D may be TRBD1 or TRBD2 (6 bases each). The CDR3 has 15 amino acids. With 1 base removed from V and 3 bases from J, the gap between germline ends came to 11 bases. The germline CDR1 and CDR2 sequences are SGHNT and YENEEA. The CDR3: CASSLVRGRTDTQYF. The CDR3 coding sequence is TGTGCCAGCAGCTTAGTCCGGGGGCGGACAGATACGCAGTATTTT. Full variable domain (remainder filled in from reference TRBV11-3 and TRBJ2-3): EAGVVQSPRYKIIEKKQPVAFWCNPISGHNTLYWYLQNLGQGPELLIRYENEEAVDDSQLPKDRFSAERLKGVDSTLKIQPAELGDSAVYLCASSLVRGRTDTQYFGPGTRLTVL.

Written as DNA, the CDR3 is TGTGCCAGCAGCTACTTTGGGACAGGGGGTTTGAACACTGAAGCTTTCTTT. Its protein product is CASSYFGTGGLNTEAFF. The V gene is TRBV13, the J gene TRBJ1-1, with TRBD1 matching 11 bases. CDR3 length: 17 amino acids. Germline CDR1 and CDR2: PRHDT and FYEKMQ (reference sequence). Trimming cost V 4 bases and J 0 bases; bases outside gene matches: 7.

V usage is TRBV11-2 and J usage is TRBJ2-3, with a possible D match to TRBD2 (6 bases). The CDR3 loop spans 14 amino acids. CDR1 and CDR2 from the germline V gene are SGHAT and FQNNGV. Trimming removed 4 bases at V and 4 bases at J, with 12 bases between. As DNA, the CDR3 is TGTGCCAGCAGCTGGGTAAGGGAGGCAGATACGCAGTATTTT. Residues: CASSWVREADTQYF.

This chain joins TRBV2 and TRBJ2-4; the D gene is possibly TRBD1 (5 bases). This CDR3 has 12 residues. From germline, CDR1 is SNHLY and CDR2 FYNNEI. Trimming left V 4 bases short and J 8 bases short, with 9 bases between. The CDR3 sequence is CASSGQSDIQYF. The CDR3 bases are TGTGCCAGCAGTGGACAGTCAGACATTCAGTACTTC.

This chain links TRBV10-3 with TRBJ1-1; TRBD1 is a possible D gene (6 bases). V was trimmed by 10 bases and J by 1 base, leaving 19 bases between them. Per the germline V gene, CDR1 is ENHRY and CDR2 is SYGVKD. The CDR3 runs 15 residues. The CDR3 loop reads CASTSTGLENTEAFF. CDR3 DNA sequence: TGTGCCAGCACGTCCACAGGGTTGGAGAACACTGAAGCTTTCTTT.

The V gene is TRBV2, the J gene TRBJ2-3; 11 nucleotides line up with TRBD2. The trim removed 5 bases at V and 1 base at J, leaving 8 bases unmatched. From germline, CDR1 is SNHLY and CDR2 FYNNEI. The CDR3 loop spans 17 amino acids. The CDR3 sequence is CASSPLAGGLGTDTQYF. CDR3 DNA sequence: TGTGCCAGCAGTCCCTTAGCGGGGGGGCTTGGCACAGATACGCAGTATTTT.

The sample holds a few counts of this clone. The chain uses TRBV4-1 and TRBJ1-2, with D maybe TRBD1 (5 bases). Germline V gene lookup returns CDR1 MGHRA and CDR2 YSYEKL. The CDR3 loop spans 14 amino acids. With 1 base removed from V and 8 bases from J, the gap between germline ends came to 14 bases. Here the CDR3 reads CASSQAPMGRGYTF. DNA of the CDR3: TGCGCCAGCAGCCAAGCCCCCATGGGACGGGGCTACACCTTC.

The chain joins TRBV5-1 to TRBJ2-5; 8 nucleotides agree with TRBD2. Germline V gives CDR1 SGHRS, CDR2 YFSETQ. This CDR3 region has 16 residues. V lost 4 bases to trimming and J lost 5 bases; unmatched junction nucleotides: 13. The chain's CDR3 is CASSPAGLVNLETQYF. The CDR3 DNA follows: TGCGCCAGCAGCCCGGCGGGACTAGTTAATCTGGAGACCCAGTACTTC.

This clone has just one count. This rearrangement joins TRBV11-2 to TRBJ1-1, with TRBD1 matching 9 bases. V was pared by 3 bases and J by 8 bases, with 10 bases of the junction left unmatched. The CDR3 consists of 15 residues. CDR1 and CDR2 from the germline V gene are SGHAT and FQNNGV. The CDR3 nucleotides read TGTGCCAGCAGCTTGATGGGGACAGGGCCAAAAGAAGCTTTCTTT. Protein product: CASSLMGTGPKEAFF.

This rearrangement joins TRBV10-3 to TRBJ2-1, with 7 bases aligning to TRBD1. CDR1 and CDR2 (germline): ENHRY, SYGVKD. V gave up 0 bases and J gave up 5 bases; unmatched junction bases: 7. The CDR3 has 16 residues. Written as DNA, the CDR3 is TGTGCCATCAGTGAGTCGAACCAGGGGGTAAACAATGAGCAGTTCTTC. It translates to CAISESNQGVNNEQFF.

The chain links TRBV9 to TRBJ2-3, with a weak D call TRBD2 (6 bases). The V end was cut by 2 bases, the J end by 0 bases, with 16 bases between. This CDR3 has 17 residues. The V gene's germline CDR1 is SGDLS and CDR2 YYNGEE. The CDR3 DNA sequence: TGTGCCAGCAGCGTGGGGTCGCTAGCGTCTAGCACAGATACGCAGTATTTT. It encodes CASSVGSLASSTDTQYF.

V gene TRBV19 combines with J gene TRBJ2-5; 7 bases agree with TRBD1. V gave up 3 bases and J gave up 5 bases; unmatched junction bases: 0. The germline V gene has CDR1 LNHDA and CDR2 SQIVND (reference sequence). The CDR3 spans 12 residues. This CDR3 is CASSIRGETQYF. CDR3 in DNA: TGTGCCAGTAGTATCAGGGGGGAGACCCAGTACTTC.

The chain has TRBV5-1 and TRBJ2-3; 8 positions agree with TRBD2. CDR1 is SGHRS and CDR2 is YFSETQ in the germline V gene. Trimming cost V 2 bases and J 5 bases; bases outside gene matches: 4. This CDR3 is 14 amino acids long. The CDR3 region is CASSFVAGQDTQYF. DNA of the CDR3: TGCGCCAGCAGCTTTGTAGCGGGGCAAGATACGCAGTATTTT.

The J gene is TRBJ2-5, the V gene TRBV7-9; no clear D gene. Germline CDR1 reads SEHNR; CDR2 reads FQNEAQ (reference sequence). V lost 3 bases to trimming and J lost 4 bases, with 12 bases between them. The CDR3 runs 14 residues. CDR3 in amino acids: CASSFSGVRETQYF. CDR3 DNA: TGTGCCAGCAGCTTTTCTGGGGTTCGAGAGACCCAGTACTTC.

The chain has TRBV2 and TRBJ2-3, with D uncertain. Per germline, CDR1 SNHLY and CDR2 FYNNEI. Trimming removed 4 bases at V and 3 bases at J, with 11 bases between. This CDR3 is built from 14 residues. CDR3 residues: CASSGSYGTDTQYF. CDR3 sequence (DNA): TGTGCCAGCAGTGGATCCTATGGGACAGATACGCAGTATTTT.

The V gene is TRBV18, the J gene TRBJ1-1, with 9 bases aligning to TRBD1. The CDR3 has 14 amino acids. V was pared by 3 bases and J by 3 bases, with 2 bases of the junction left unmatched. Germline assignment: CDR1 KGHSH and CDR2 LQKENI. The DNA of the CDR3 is TGTGCCAGCTCACCGGGGACAGGGTACACTGAAGCTTTCTTT. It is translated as CASSPGTGYTEAFF. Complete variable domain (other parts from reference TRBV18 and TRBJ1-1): NAGVMQNPRHLVRRRGQEARLRCSPMKGHSHVYWYRQLPEEGLKFMVYLQKENIIDESGMPKERFSAEFPKEGPSILRIQQVVRGDSAAYFCASSPGTGYTEAFFGQGTRLTVV.

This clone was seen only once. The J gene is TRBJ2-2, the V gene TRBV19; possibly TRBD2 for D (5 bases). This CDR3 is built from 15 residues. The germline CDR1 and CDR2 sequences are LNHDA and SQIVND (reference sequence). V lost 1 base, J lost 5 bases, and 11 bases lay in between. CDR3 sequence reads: CASSIVLGTTGELFF. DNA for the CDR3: TGTGCCAGTAGTATAGTACTAGGAACTACCGGGGAGCTGTTTTTT.

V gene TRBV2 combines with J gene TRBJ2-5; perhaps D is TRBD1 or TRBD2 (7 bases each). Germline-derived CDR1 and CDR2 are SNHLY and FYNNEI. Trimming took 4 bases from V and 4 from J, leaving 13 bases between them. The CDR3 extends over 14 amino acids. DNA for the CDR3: TGTGCCAGCAGTGTTGGCAGGGGGGGAGAGACCCAGTACTTC. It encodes CASSVGRGGETQYF. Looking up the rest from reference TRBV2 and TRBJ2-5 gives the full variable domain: EPEVTQTPSHQVTQMGQEVILRCVPISNHLYFYWYRQILGQKVEFLVSFYNNEISEKSEIFDDQFSVERPDGSNFTLKIRSTKLEDSAMYFCASSVGRGGETQYFGPGTRLLVL.

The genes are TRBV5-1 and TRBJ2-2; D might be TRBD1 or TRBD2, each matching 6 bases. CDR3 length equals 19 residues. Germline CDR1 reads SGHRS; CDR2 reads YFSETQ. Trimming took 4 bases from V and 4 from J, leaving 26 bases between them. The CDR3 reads CASSGGRASGLLLTGELFF. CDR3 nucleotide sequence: TGCGCCAGCAGCGGGGGGCGGGCCTCCGGCCTTCTTCTCACCGGGGAGCTGTTTTTT. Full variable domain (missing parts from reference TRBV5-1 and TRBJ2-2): KAGVTQTPRYLIKTRGQQVTLSCSPISGHRSVSWYQQTPGQGLQFLFEYFSETQRNKGNFPGRFSGRQFSNSRSEMNVSTLELGDSALYLCASSGGRASGLLLTGELFFGEGSRLTVL.

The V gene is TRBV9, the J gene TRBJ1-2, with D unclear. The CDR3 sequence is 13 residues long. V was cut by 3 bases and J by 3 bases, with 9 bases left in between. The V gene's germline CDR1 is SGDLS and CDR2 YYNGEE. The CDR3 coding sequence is TGTGCCAGCAGCGCCACGGGTGACTATGGCTACACCTTC. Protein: CASSATGDYGYTF. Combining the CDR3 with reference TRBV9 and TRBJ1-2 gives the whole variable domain DSGVTQTPKHLITATGQRVTLRCSPRSGDLSVYWYQQSLDQGLQFLIQYYNGEERAKGNILERFSAQQFPDLHSELNLSSLELGDSALYFCASSATGDYGYTFGSGTRLTVV.

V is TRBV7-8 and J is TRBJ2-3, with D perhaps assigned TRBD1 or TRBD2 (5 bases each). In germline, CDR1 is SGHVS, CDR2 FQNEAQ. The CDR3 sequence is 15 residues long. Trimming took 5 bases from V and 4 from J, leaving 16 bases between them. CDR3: CASSTIRGAPDTQYF. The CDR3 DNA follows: TGTGCCAGCAGCACTATTAGGGGAGCCCCAGATACGCAGTATTTT.

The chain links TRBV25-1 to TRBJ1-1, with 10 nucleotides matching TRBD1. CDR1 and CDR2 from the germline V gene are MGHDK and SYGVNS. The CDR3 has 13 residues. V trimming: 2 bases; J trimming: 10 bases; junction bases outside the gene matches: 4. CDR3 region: CASSEPGQGGAFF. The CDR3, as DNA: TGTGCCAGCAGTGAACCCGGACAGGGGGGAGCTTTCTTT.

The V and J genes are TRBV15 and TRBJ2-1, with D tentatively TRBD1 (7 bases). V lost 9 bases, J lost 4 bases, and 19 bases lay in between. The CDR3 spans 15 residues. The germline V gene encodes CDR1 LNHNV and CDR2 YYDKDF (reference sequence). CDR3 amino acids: CATKPQGRPYNEQFF. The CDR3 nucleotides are TGTGCCACGAAACCACAGGGGAGGCCGTACAATGAGCAGTTCTTC.